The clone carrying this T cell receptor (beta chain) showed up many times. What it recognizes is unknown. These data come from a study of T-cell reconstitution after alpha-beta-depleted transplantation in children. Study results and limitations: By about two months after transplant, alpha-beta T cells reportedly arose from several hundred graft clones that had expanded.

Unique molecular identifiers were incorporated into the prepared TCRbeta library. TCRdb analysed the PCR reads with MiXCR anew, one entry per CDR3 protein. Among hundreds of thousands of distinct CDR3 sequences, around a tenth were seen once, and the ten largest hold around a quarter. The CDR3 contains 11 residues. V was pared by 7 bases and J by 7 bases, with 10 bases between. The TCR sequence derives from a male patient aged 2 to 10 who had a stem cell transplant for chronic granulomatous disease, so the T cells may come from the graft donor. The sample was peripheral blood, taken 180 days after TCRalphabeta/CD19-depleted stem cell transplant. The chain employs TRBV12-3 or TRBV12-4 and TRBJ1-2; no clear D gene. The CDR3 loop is CASTIGSGYTF. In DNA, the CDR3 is TGTGCCAGCACCATCGGGTCTGGCTACACCTTC.